This entry features one TCR beta chain sequence. This clonotype occurred once. No cognate antigen has been identified for it. A clone one base away is much larger, so this may be a read error. For CDR1 and CDR2, the germline V gene lists SQVTM and ANQGSEA. The cysteine opens and the phenylalanine closes a CDR3 of 13 amino acids. Kept here is only the CDR3 DNA, which spans 39 bases and is read in frame from base 1. The germline ends are 12 bases apart after V is trimmed by 4 bases and J by 5 bases. Library creation used 5' RACE. The sample was run on an Illumina HiSeq 2000. Template switching added a universal primer binding site, and the final cDNA carried a unique molecular identifier that allowed TCR cDNA molecules to be counted accurately. First-strand cDNA for TCR alpha and beta chains was synthesized from specific primers in the conserved constant-segment region. Each cDNA library was double barcoded, with a SMART-Mk sample barcode plus Illumina barcodes, to control for contamination. TruSeq adapter sequences and Illumina sample barcodes were added in two successive PCR steps. The Illumina HiSeq platform was used with custom primers to sequence TCR alpha and beta cDNA libraries. The paper's processing steps were these. Unique molecular identifiers were extracted from raw reads with MiGEC, and CDR3 positions were determined with MiXCR. For each individual, recombination models were inferred using an EM algorithm with the repgenHMM and IGoR tools. The tcR package in R was used for shared clonotype analysis, with sharing normalized by the product of cloneset sizes. Out-of-frame nonproductive sequences were analyzed to study raw recombination free of thymic and clonal selection effects. The raw public reads went through TCRdb reprocessing: fastp at Q25, MiXCR clone calling, in-frame beta chains kept. Identical CDR3 protein sequences are pooled into one entry, listed with their most common genes and DNA. What appears here as the V and J calls and clone size reflects TCRdb's work, not the paper's. Present in this sample are some 1,600,000 distinct CDR3 sequences, under 35% of which were seen just once. Of the sample, more than 0.25% falls within the top ten clones.

The entry originates in a study of identical twins (dated by TCRdb to between 2015 and 2016). Context from the whole study: To test whether fetal clonotypes persist, this study deep-sequenced TCR alpha and beta repertoires from monozygotic twins, from unrelated adults of various ages, and from cord blood. To rule out contamination, the twin experiments were replicated at different times with different library preparation protocols. The research as a whole found: The excess sharing between twins in beta out-of-frame sequences was weaker because fewer shared sequences reduced the signal-to-noise ratio. Abundant cord blood beta clonotypes had fewer insertions, young adult naive repertoires showed a similar but weaker trend, and memory repertoires showed no such trend. Because the same donors could not be followed over many years, the conclusions relied on cross-sectional statistical analysis. Zero-insertion analyses could be partly confounded by invariant T cells such as MAIT and iNKT, though diverse VJ usage argued against such confounding for most clonotypes. Recombination models systematically underestimated out-of-frame TCR alpha sharing in monozygotic twins but agreed with sharing between unrelated individuals. Compared with coincidental sharing between unrelated individuals, out-of-frame TCR alpha sequences shared between twins showed an excess of sequences with low generation probability.

Every donor in the study was a healthy Caucasian. This receptor was taken from a newborn girl in good health. Sequencing was done on a sample of cord blood. The rearranged segments are TRBV29-1 and TRBJ2-1; the D gene cannot be named for sure. The DNA sequence is given as TGCAGCGTTGTGGTTACGTCCCACAATGAGCAGTTCTTC. It encodes CSVVVTSHNEQFF.